The 21 T cell receptor gamma chains in this list originate from one sample, sequenced in a study of gamma delta lymphoproliferative disorders and STAT genes. TCRdb reapplied CATT to the multiplex PCR reads. The sample lists about 4,100 gamma-chain clones; 6% to 7.5% were seen once. The receptor sequences were amplified from genomic DNA of peripheral blood mononuclear cells. Sequences were obtained from blood. The receptor set was obtained from a human donor in good health.

This clone was seen just once. The DNA is left out, because the CDR3 cannot be placed on it with certainty; the CDR3 is given as TCRdb lists it. There is no J gene call, but TRGV10 is given as the V gene. TRGV10 is an ORF; its function is uncertain. From its first to its last residue, the CDR3 has 27 amino acids. This CDR3 is CAAWDLPLVGSRYLLKGLRLIVTSKTF.

This clone is medium-sized (0.01 to 0.1%) within its sample. This chain uses TRGV10 with TRGJP1. TCRdb does not report a J gene; here it was assigned by matching the DNA to germline references. TRGV10 is marked as an open reading frame, function uncertain. The ends lost 8 bases at V and 0 bases at J; junction bases unmatched: 7. The CDR3 has 15 residues. The CDR3 sequence: CAAWVIYTTGWFKIF. DNA of the CDR3: TGTGCTGCGTGGGTCATCTATACCACTGGTTGGTTCAAGATATTT.

Within the sample, this clone is medium-sized (0.01 to 0.1%). The rearrangement joins TRGV8 to TRGJP1. In the absence of a J gene in TCRdb, the DNA was matched to germline to assign it here. V lost 1 base and J lost 11; bases outside the gene matches: 4. This CDR3 contains 12 residues. Germline CDR1 VENAVY, CDR2 YDSYNSRV. The CDR3 sequence: CATWDSRWFKIF. Here the CDR3 DNA reads TGTGCCACCTGGGATAGTCGCTGGTTCAAGATATTT.

This clone is termed medium-sized. This chain uses TRGV8 with TRGJP1. TCRdb carries no J gene annotation; the J gene was assigned here by matching the DNA with germline. CDR1 VENAVY and CDR2 YDSYNSRV come from the germline V gene. The CDR3 totals 15 residues. V lost 5 bases to trimming and J lost 0 bases; unmatched junction nucleotides: 6. CDR3 coding DNA: TGTGCCACCTGGGTTGATTATACCACTGGTTGGTTCAAGATATTT. Translated, it gives CATWVDYTTGWFKIF.

By proportion, this clone is medium-sized. This chain uses TRGV2 with TRGJP2. Since TCRdb gives no J gene, matching the DNA to germline was used here to assign it. Germline V gene sequence: CDR1 EGSNGY, CDR2 YDSYNSKV. The CDR3 runs 15 residues. The trim removed 0 bases at V and 4 bases at J, leaving 5 bases unmatched. The CDR3 region has the DNA TGTGCCACCTGGGACGGGCCGGATAGTGATTGGATCAAGACGTTT. It encodes CATWDGPDSDWIKTF.

This clone was seen repeatedly, ten times or more. The chain combines TRGV9 with TRGJ1 or TRGJ2. The J gene, absent from TCRdb, was called here by matching the DNA to germline. Germline trimming cut 8 bases from V and 9 bases from J; bases unmatched to any gene: 10. CDR1 is GITISATS, CDR2 ISYDGTV, per germline (reference sequence). This CDR3 has 11 residues. The CDR3 DNA reads TGTGCCTTGTCTCACGTAATTAAGAAACTCTTT. This gives the protein CALSHVIKKLF.

Sample share makes this clone medium-sized. The rearrangement links TRGV2 to TRGJ1 or TRGJ2. Matching the DNA to germline supplied the J gene, which TCRdb does not give. V lost 0 bases, J lost 3 bases, and 5 bases stayed unmatched. Germline CDR1 is EGSNGY and CDR2 is YDSYNSKV. The CDR3 length is 14 residues. In nucleotides, the CDR3 is TGTGCCACCTGGGACGGGCATTGTTATTATAAGAAACTCTTT. Translated, it gives CATWDGHCYYKKLF.

Judged by abundance, this clone is medium-sized (0.01 to 0.1%). V is TRGV10 and J is TRGJP1. In the absence of a J gene in TCRdb, the DNA was matched to germline to assign it here. TRGV10 is an ORF for which the function is uncertain. This CDR3 contains 10 residues. This CDR3 is CAGGGWFKIF. The CDR3 DNA follows: TGTGCCGGGGGGGGTTGGTTCAAGATATTT.

This clone qualifies as medium-sized (0.01 to 0.1%). V is TRGV10 and J is TRGJP1. In the absence of a J gene in TCRdb, the DNA was matched to germline to assign it here. TRGV10 is an open reading frame, and its role is uncertain. The V segment lost 8 bases and the J segment 0 bases; nucleotides outside the gene matches: 13. CDR3 size: 17 residues. The CDR3 loop reads CAAWGPWGHTTGWFKIF. CDR3 in DNA: TGTGCTGCGTGGGGCCCATGGGGGCATACCACTGGTTGGTTCAAGATATTT.

In its sample, this clone ranks as medium-sized (0.01 to 0.1%). The limits of the CDR3 on the DNA are not certain, so only TCRdb's listed CDR3 is given. The V gene corresponds to TRGV11; no J gene was called. TRGV11 is given ORF status, its function remaining uncertain. The CDR3 is 19 amino acids in total, end residues counted. The CDR3 is CTTVPAGLGTHWHYYKKLF.

Note on this clone: The limits of the CDR3 on the DNA are not certain, so only TCRdb's listed CDR3 is given. No J gene call was made, and the V gene is TRGV11. TRGV11 falls under the ORF class, with uncertain function. The CDR3 is 20 amino acids long, termini counted. This CDR3 is CACWITARVRRNSLAVEQHF.

This clone was counted between two and nine times. The amino acid sequence in TCRdb belongs to a much larger clone and departs from this DNA's translation at residue 9, likely a sequencing read error; the sequence shown is translated from the DNA. The V call is TRGV8, the J call TRGJ1 or TRGJ2. As TCRdb names no J gene, one was assigned here on the basis of a DNA match to germline. The germline gives CDR1 VENAVY, CDR2 YDSYNSRV. The CDR3 sequence is 12 residues long. Here the CDR3 DNA reads TGTGCCACCTGGAAATTTTATTATAGGAAACTCTTT. It codes for CATWKFYYRKLF.

By sample fraction, this clone is medium-sized. This chain joins TRGV4 and TRGJP2. Here the J gene came from matching the DNA to germline, since TCRdb omits it. Germline V gene data show CDR1 as EGSTGY and CDR2 as YDSYTSSV. The ends lost 4 bases at V and 7 bases at J; junction bases unmatched: 12. The CDR3 runs to 15 residues. This CDR3 reads CATWERPGDDWIKTF. For the CDR3, the DNA is TGTGCCACCTGGGAAAGGCCAGGGGATGATTGGATCAAGACGTTT.

This clone is categorized as medium-sized. No J gene was assigned, while the V gene was called as TRGV8. The CDR3 is 10 residues long. The germline CDR1 and CDR2 sequences are VENAVY and YDSYNSRV. DNA for the CDR3: TGTGCCACCTGGGATATGCCATGCATATTT. Protein product: CATWDMPCIF.

As for this clone: One end of the junction does not line up with germline, which may come from a read error. V usage is TRGV11 and J usage is TRGJP1. Here the J gene came from matching the DNA to germline, since TCRdb omits it. TRGV11 is annotated as an ORF whose role is uncertain. CDR3 length: 16 residues. The CDR3 reads CACWIGRVGTGRFKIF. The CDR3 DNA follows: TGTGCCTGCTGGATTGGCAGGGTCGGCACTGGTCGGTTCAAGATATTT.

This clone is medium-sized (0.01 to 0.1%) within its sample. The limits of the CDR3 on the DNA are not certain, so only TCRdb's listed CDR3 is given. The J gene is uncalled and the V gene is TRGV11. TRGV11 is designated an ORF whose function remains uncertain. The CDR3 comprises 17 residues, both ends counted. CDR3 in amino acids: CTTVPAGLGPPHWIKTF.

This clone is classed as medium-sized. The genes are TRGV8 and TRGJ1 or TRGJ2. The J gene was missing in TCRdb and was found by matching the end of the DNA to germline. CDR1 and CDR2 (germline): VENAVY, YDSYNSRV. After removal of 1 base from V and 3 bases from J, the junction contained 6 bases not matched to a gene. The CDR3 sequence is 14 residues long. CDR3: CATWDSLSYYKKLF. DNA of the CDR3: TGTGCCACCTGGGATAGTCTTTCTTATTATAAGAAACTCTTT.

This clone came up many times. The chain links TRGV8 to TRGJ1 or TRGJ2. TCRdb records no J gene; here it was assigned by comparing the DNA to germline. Unmatched junction bases numbered 7, after V lost 4 bases and J lost 4 bases. CDR3 length equals 13 residues. CDR1 and CDR2 (germline): VENAVY, YDSYNSRV. The CDR3 bases are TGTGCCACCTGGGAGGGTAGGTATTATAAGAAACTCTTT. Its protein is CATWEGRYYKKLF.

This clone is medium-sized (0.01 to 0.1%) in the sample. The chain employs TRGV2 and TRGJ1 or TRGJ2. TCRdb offers no J gene call, so here the DNA was matched to germline to obtain one. V dropped 0 bases and J dropped 7; count of bases not matched to a gene: 9. From germline, CDR1 is EGSNGY and CDR2 YDSYNSKV. This CDR3 comprises 14 residues. The CDR3 is CATWDGLYRYKKLF. CDR3 nucleotide sequence: TGTGCCACCTGGGACGGGCTCTATCGATATAAGAAACTCTTT.

There are many counts of this clone. The rearrangement links TRGV2 to TRGJP1. TCRdb leaves out the J gene; it was filled in here by matching the DNA to germline. The germline gives CDR1 EGSNGY, CDR2 YDSYNSKV. The CDR3 has 12 amino acids. V dropped 2 bases and J dropped 6; count of bases not matched to a gene: 0. CDR3 nucleotide sequence: TGTGCCACCTGGGACGCTGGTTGGTTCAAGATATTT. Translated, it gives CATWDAGWFKIF.

This clone was detected ten times or more. DNA of the CDR3: TGTGCCTTGTCGAATAAGAAACTCTTT. Translated, it gives CALSNKKLF. This chain uses TRGV9 with TRGJ1 or TRGJ2. TCRdb does not report a J gene; here it was assigned by matching the DNA to germline references. The CDR3 runs to 9 residues. Germline V gives CDR1 GITISATS, CDR2 ISYDGTV (reference sequence). Unmatched junction bases numbered 3, after V lost 8 bases and J lost 8 bases.